Shown below are 21 T cell receptor beta chains from a single sample sequenced in a study of CXCR3-negative and CXCR3-positive naive CD8 T cells. Via 5' RACE with UMI labels, TRB cDNA libraries were prepared. From the 5' RACE reads, TCRdb lists one entry per CDR3 protein and no DNA. Listed are tens of thousands of distinct CDR3 sequences; 20% to 25% falls within the top ten. Sequencing was performed on memory CD8+ T cells from blood. These receptors came from a human donor in good health. Some clones in this sample may be carry-over from other donors' samples.

The gene calls are TRBV7-9 and TRBJ2-7; the D call of TRBD1 rests on TCRdb alone, since no DNA is present to check it. Germline values: CDR1 SEHNR, CDR2 FQNEAQ (reference sequence). The CDR3 length is 14 residues. The CDR3 region is CASSLAGQIYEQYF.

The V gene is TRBV14, the J gene TRBJ2-1; no DNA is available, so the TRBD2 call from TCRdb remains unchecked. The CDR3 is made up of 15 amino acids. From germline, CDR1 is SGHDN and CDR2 FVKESK. CDR3 loop: CASSPSSGSYNEQFF.

The V call is TRBV19, the J call TRBJ2-1; TCRdb outputs TRBD2, but without DNA this stays unchecked. From germline, CDR1 is LNHDA and CDR2 SQIVND (reference sequence). The CDR3 covers 19 residues. The CDR3: CASSPRDSRYQSSYNEQFF.

This chain joins TRBV12-2 and TRBJ2-3; absent DNA, TCRdb's TRBD1 call cannot be checked. TRBV12-2 has pseudogene status. This CDR3 contains 16 residues. CDR3 loop: CASRSKGRGRTDTQYF.

The CDR3 spells CASSLTGPLSNQPQHF. The V call is TRBV7-8, the J call TRBJ1-5; the TCRdb call, TRBD1, lacks DNA for checking. The CDR3 loop spans 16 amino acids. Germline V gene sequence: CDR1 SGHVS, CDR2 FQNEAQ.

The V and J genes are TRBV5-6 and TRBJ1-2. The length of the CDR3 is 14 residues. The germline V gene encodes CDR1 SGHDT and CDR2 YYEEEE. Here the CDR3 reads CASSEGTAAYGYTF.

The rearrangement joins TRBV12-3 or TRBV12-4 to TRBJ2-7. The CDR3 spans 12 residues. This chain's CDR3 is CASGYSFYEQYF.

The gene calls are TRBV29-1 and TRBJ2-2; TCRdb selects TRBD1, and the lack of DNA leaves this call unchecked. The germline gives CDR1 SQVTM, CDR2 ANQGSEA. The CDR3 consists of 13 residues. CDR3: CSVGQADTGELFF.

The rearrangement joins TRBV7-3 to TRBJ2-3; as DNA is missing, the TRBD2 call by TCRdb cannot be tested. Looked up from germline, CDR1 is SGHTA and CDR2 is FQGTGA. The CDR3 covers 13 residues. The CDR3 is CASSPSPTDTQYF. The whole variable domain, remainder taken from reference TRBV7-3 and TRBJ2-3, is GAGVSQTPSNKVTEKGKYVELRCDPISGHTALYWYRQSLGQGPEFLIYFQGTGAADDSGLPNDRFFAVRPEGSVSTLKIQRTERGDSAVYLCASSPSPTDTQYFGPGTRLTVL.

The chain recombines TRBV29-1 with TRBJ2-1; checking the TCRdb D call of TRBD2 is not possible without DNA. The CDR3 is 16 amino acids. Per the germline V gene, CDR1 is SQVTM and CDR2 is ANQGSEA. The CDR3 spells CSVEEEGRGSGSEQFF.

This chain connects TRBV29-1 to TRBJ2-4; there is no DNA to check the TCRdb D call of TRBD1. Looked up from germline, CDR1 is SQVTM and CDR2 is ANQGSEA. This CDR3 has 17 residues. CDR3 loop: CSDEDEQGATPTPLQYF. The full variable domain, its missing parts supplied by reference TRBV29-1 and TRBJ2-4, is SAVISQKPSRDICQRGTSLTIQCQVDSQVTMMFWYRQQPGQSLTLIATANQGSEATYESGFVIDKFPISRPNLTFSTLTVSNMSPEDSSIYLCSDEDEQGATPTPLQYFGAGTRLSVL.

The chain couples TRBV7-2 to TRBJ2-7. In germline, CDR1 is SGHTA, CDR2 FQGNSA. This CDR3 comprises 15 residues. The chain's CDR3 is CASSLAVGNSYEQYF.

The chain combines TRBV6-5 with TRBJ1-4; absent DNA, TCRdb's TRBD1 call cannot be checked. The CDR3 is 16 amino acids. Germline CDR1 and CDR2: MNHEY and SVGAGI. This chain's CDR3 is CASSYAVTGVGEKLFF.

The chain carries TRBV7-9 and TRBJ2-6. This CDR3 region has 12 residues. Germline CDR1 SEHNR, CDR2 FQNEAQ (reference sequence). Here the CDR3 reads CASSFGANVLTF.

V and J are TRBV29-1 and TRBJ2-7; TCRdb's D call, TRBD2, is unchecked because there is no DNA. The CDR3 length is 14 residues. Germline CDR1 SQVTM, CDR2 ANQGSEA. The CDR3 is CSIEQGGGMDEQYF.

This chain uses TRBV4-2 with TRBJ2-5; the TCRdb D gene call, TRBD1, has no DNA to confirm it. In germline, CDR1 is LGHNA, CDR2 YNFKEQ. This CDR3 contains 15 residues. CDR3 region: CASSQDRGTVETQYF.

The rearrangement uses TRBV12-3 or TRBV12-4 and TRBJ2-2. CDR3 size: 11 residues. The CDR3 is CASSNTGELFF.

The rearrangement joins TRBV7-9 to TRBJ1-2; TCRdb picks TRBD1, but there is no DNA to check that call. The CDR3 sequence is 20 residues long. The germline CDR1 and CDR2 sequences are SEHNR and FQNEAQ (reference sequence). CDR3 region: CASSHVEGFTGTGINYGYTF.

The chain is built from TRBV29-1 and TRBJ2-7. The CDR3 has 11 residues. Germline loops: CDR1 SQVTM, CDR2 ANQGSEA. The CDR3 reads CSVAQTYEQYF.

The chain is built from TRBV7-2 and TRBJ2-1; TCRdb's D gene call, TRBD2, goes unchecked for lack of DNA. CDR1 is SGHTA and CDR2 is FQGNSA in the germline V gene. The CDR3 covers 17 residues. CDR3 loop: CASSPGTSGGPYNEQFF.

The chain links TRBV12-3 or TRBV12-4 to TRBJ2-2. The CDR3 totals 12 residues. CDR3: CASSLGSGELFF.